This T cell receptor beta chain was documented in a study of blood T cell repertoires in COVID-19. Overall study: Sites in the United States, Italy and Spain provided acute and convalescent COVID-19 samples. PBMCs, B-cell-depleted T cells, or T cells provided the cDNA or gDNA that made up the material.

Seattle cases were enrolled at active infection and followed longitudinally. In the authors' workflow: Nucleated cell counts were estimated from reference gene primer amplification. Generated by immunoSEQ multiplex PCR, the TCRdb table keeps only in-frame clones and is missing some. V, J and clone size are those of that table, while D and trimming were read from the DNA. The sample lists 390,000 or so clones; roughly 90% were seen once. The table lists this clone with a few counts. The CDR3 has 14 residues. Trimming cost V 1 base and J 4 bases, with 10 bases left between them. Germline V lookup: CDR1 SGHVS, CDR2 FQNEAQ.

Input material: peripheral blood. The clonotype originates from a woman younger than 45 with COVID-19, enrolled during active disease. This chain links TRBV7-8 with TRBJ1-1; D uncertain. The CDR3 is CASSLGRALTEAFF. In DNA form, the CDR3 reads TGTGCCAGCAGCTTAGGGAGGGCGCTCACTGAAGCTTTCTTT.